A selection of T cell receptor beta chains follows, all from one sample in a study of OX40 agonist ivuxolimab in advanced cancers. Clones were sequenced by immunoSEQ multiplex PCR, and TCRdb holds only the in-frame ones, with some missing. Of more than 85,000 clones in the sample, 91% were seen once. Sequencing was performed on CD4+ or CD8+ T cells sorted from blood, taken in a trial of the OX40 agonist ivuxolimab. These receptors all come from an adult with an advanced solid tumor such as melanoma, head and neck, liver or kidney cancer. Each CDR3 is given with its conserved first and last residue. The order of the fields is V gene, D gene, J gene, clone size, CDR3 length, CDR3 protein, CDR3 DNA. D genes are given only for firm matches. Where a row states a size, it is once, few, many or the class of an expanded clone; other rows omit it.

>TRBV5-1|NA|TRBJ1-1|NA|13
CASSPGVRTEAFF
TGCGCCAGCAGCCCAGGGGTTCGGACTGAAGCTTTCTTT
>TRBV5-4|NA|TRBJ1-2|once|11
CASRGNYGYTF
TGTGCCAGCAGGGGGAACTATGGCTACACCTTC
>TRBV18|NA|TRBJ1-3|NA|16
CASSPGAGNSGNTIYF
TGTGCCAGCTCACCAGGGGCCGGAAACTCTGGAAACACCATATATTTT
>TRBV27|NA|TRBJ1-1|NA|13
CASSPGLLTEAFF
TGTGCCAGCAGCCCCGGACTGCTCACTGAAGCTTTCTTT
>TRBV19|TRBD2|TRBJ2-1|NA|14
CASSSGLAGREQFF
TGTGCCAGTAGTAGTGGACTAGCGGGACGGGAGCAGTTCTTC
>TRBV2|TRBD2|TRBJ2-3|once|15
CASRLADTYTDTQYF
TGTGCCAGCAGACTAGCGGACACCTACACAGATACGCAGTATTTT
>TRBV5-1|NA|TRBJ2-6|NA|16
CASSLGRTSGANVLTF
TGCGCCAGCAGCTTGGGGCGGACCTCTGGGGCCAACGTCCTGACTTTC
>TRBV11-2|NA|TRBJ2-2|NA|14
CASSPPIGTGELFF
TGTGCCAGCAGCCCCCCCATAGGCACCGGGGAGCTGTTTTTT
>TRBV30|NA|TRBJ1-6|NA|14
CAWSVPGFNSPLHF
TGTGCCTGGAGTGTACCAGGGTTTAATTCACCCCTCCACTTT
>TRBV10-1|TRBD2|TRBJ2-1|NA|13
CASSDGTSGGGFF
TGCGCCAGCAGTGATGGGACTAGCGGTGGGGGGTTCTTC
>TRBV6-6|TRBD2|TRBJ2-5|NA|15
CANSLAGNPQETQYF
TGTGCCAATAGTCTAGCGGGGAACCCCCAAGAGACCCAGTACTTC
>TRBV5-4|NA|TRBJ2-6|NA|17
CASSLRSGAAGANVLTF
TGTGCCAGCAGCTTGCGTTCGGGGGCGGCCGGGGCCAACGTCCTGACTTTC
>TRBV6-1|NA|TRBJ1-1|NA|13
CASSESGQRQAFF
TGTGCCAGCAGTGAATCGGGACAAAGGCAAGCTTTCTTT
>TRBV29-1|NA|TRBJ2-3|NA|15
CSVAPLAAKADTQYF
TGCAGCGTTGCCCCACTAGCAGCGAAAGCAGATACGCAGTATTTT
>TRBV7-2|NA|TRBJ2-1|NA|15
CASSLVAVTYNEQFF
TGTGCCAGCAGCTTAGTAGCGGTGACCTACAATGAGCAGTTCTTC
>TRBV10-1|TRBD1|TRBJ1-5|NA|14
CANPRDRARQPQHF
TGCGCCAACCCCCGGGACAGGGCTCGTCAGCCCCAGCATTTT
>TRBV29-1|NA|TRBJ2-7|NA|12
CSVGVGSYEQYF
TGCAGCGTTGGTGTCGGCTCCTACGAGCAGTACTTC
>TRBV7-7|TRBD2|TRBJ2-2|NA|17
CASSLSTAGVGTGELFF
TGTGCTAGCAGCTTATCTACGGCGGGAGTAGGTACCGGGGAGCTGTTTTTT
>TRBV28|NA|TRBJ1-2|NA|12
CASSLQNYGYTF
TGTGCCAGCAGTTTACAGAACTATGGCTACACCTTC
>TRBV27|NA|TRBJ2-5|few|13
CASSPWTKETQYF
TGTGCCAGCAGTCCCTGGACAAAAGAGACCCAGTACTTC
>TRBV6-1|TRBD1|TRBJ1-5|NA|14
CASSVGQPNQPQHF
TGTGCCAGCAGTGTGGGACAGCCCAATCAGCCCCAGCATTTT
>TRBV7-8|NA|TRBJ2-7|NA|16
CASSQKAGPYPYEQYF
TGTGCCAGCAGCCAAAAGGCGGGCCCGTACCCTTACGAGCAGTACTTC
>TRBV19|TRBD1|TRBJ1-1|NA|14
CASSWTGMNTEAFF
TGTGCCAGTAGTTGGACAGGGATGAACACTGAAGCTTTCTTT
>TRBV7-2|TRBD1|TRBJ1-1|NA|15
CASSSFSGTVTEAFF
TGTGCCAGCAGCTCTTTTTCCGGGACAGTCACTGAAGCTTTCTTT
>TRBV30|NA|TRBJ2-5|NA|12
CAWSIGQKTQYF
TGTGCCTGGAGTATAGGGCAGAAGACCCAGTACTTC
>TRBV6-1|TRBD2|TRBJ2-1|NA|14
CASTSGLAVGEQFF
TGTGCCAGCACCTCGGGACTAGCGGTTGGTGAGCAGTTCTTC
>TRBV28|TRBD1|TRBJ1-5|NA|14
CASRPGQYNQPQHF
TGTGCCAGCCGGCCGGGACAGTACAATCAGCCCCAGCATTTT
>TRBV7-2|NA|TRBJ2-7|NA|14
CASSPVYALAEQYF
TGTGCCAGCAGCCCCGTGTATGCCCTGGCTGAGCAGTACTTC